This TCR beta chain was found in a study of blood T cells in healthy people across ages. Germline V gene data show CDR1 as MNHNS and CDR2 as SASEGT. CDR3 size: 14 residues. V lost 10 bases to trimming and J lost 5 bases; unmatched junction nucleotides: 11. A sample-barcoded 5' primer and a J-beta primer mix were used in a second PCR of about 6 to 11 cycles. TCRdb ran MiXCR on the 5' RACE reads and lists one entry per CDR3 protein. The sample has 1.5 million to 2 million distinct CDR3 sequences, roughly 32% seen once. The gene calls are TRBV6-1 and TRBJ1-5; 7 positions match TRBD1. This receptor was taken from a woman in her 30s in good health. The sample comprised blood. The CDR3 is CATRRGLWHQPQHF. The CDR3 DNA follows: TGTGCCACCCGCAGGGGGTTATGGCATCAGCCCCAGCATTTT.